Listed below are T cell receptor beta chains from one sample, sequenced in a study of blood T cell repertoires in COVID-19. Using immunoSEQ multiplex PCR, the repertoire was profiled, and TCRdb retains in-frame clones only, with some absent. The table has approximately 170,000 clones, over 65% seen once; the top ten hold 2.5% to 3%. Material: peripheral blood. These TCRs come from a woman over 75 with acute or convalescent COVID-19. Each CDR3 is given with its conserved first and last residue. A D gene is named only where the DNA matches it firmly. The listing skips clone size in some rows; elsewhere it reads once, few, many or a size class.

clone size,J gene,V gene,D gene,CDR3 DNA,CDR3 protein
once,TRBJ1-5,TRBV11-2,.,TGTGCCAGCAGCTTAAGCCAGGGGTTGAATCAGCCCCAGCATTTT,CASSLSQGLNQPQHF
few,TRBJ2-7,TRBV7-9,.,TGTGCCAGCAGCTTAGTCGACAGCTCCTACGAGCAGTACTTC,CASSLVDSSYEQYF
few,TRBJ1-2,TRBV9,TRBD1,TGTGCCAGCAGCGTAGGAGCAGGGGGAGAAGGCTACACCTTC,CASSVGAGGEGYTF
once,TRBJ1-6,TRBV28,.,TGTGCCAGCAGGCGGATTGTGGGGCTGTCATCCTATAATTCACCCCTCCACTTT,CASRRIVGLSSYNSPLHF
.,TRBJ2-1,TRBV3-1/TRBV3-2,TRBD1,TGTGCCAGCAGCCAAGGTCAGGGGGCAGTTGATGAGCAGTTCTTC,CASSQGQGAVDEQFF
.,TRBJ2-7,TRBV7-2,TRBD2,TGTGCCAGCAGCCTCTCGGCGGGAGAGTACGAGCAGTACTTC,CASSLSAGEYEQYF
.,TRBJ2-3,TRBV29-1,TRBD2,TGCAGCGTTTTTGGGGAGGGGAATACGCAGTATTTT,CSVFGEGNTQYF
.,TRBJ2-2,TRBV9,.,TGTGCCAGCAGCGCATATAGTCCCGGGGAGCTGTTTTTT,CASSAYSPGELFF
.,TRBJ2-2,TRBV28,.,TGTGCCAGCAGACCGGCGGGGGCGAGCACCGGGGAGCTGTTTTTT,CASRPAGASTGELFF
.,TRBJ2-7,TRBV20-1,.,TGCAGTGCTAGTATTGTGAGGAACGAGCAGTACTTC,CSASIVRNEQYF